This T cell receptor (beta chain) appears in the sequencing data of a study of siplizumab effects on memory and regulatory T cells. This table comes from immunoSEQ multiplex PCR, and its TCRdb copy is limited to in-frame clones, with some not included. The data show about 100,000 clones, over 90% seen once. This clone has only one observation. V shed 3 bases and J shed 0 bases, with 8 bases lying between them. CDR1 MNHNY and CDR2 SVGAGI come from the germline V gene (reference sequence). This CDR3 is 14 amino acids long. This sequence originates from a human donor in good health. This chain joins TRBV6-6 and TRBJ1-2; D is unclear. Source material: non-Treg CD4+ T cells sorted from blood. In DNA form, the CDR3 reads TGTGCCAGCAGTTATGGCGGATCTAACTATGGCTACACCTTC. Amino acid sequence: CASSYGGSNYGYTF.